A selection of T cell receptor beta chains follows, all from one sample in a study of chemoradiotherapy in HPV16-positive cancers. Here immunoSEQ multiplex PCR was the method, and the copy in TCRdb shows in-frame clones only, minus some. The sample yields 8,500 to 9,000 clones, approximately 74% seen once. The sample was gathered from a patient who underwent chemoradiotherapy. These receptors all stem from a human donor with HPV-associated anogenital cancer. CDR3s include the opening cysteine and the closing phenylalanine or tryptophan. The order of the fields is J gene, V gene, D gene, clone size, CDR3 protein, CDR3 DNA. D genes are given only for firm matches. For some rows the clone size is stated as once, few or many, or as a class when expanded; others skip it.

J gene: TRBJ2-7
V gene: TRBV10-3
D gene: TRBD1
clone size: .
CDR3 protein: CAISEPGAWDSHSYEQYF
CDR3 DNA: TGTGCCATCAGTGAGCCAGGGGCTTGGGACAGCCACTCCTACGAGCAGTACTTC

J gene: TRBJ2-7
V gene: TRBV7-2
D gene: TRBD1
clone size: large
CDR3 protein: CASSYRDRGDYEQYF
CDR3 DNA: TGTGCCAGCAGCTACCGGGACAGGGGAGACTACGAGCAGTACTTC

J gene: TRBJ2-1
V gene: TRBV6-1
D gene: .
clone size: .
CDR3 protein: CASRPVRGAYNEQFF
CDR3 DNA: TGTGCCAGCCGGCCTGTGAGGGGGGCCTACAATGAGCAGTTCTTC

J gene: TRBJ1-1
V gene: TRBV30
D gene: TRBD1
clone size: once
CDR3 protein: CACPTQGEDGAFF
CDR3 DNA: TGTGCCTGTCCCACACAGGGGGAGGATGGAGCTTTCTTT

J gene: TRBJ2-5
V gene: TRBV5-1
D gene: .
clone size: .
CDR3 protein: CASSFAGKETQYF
CDR3 DNA: TGCGCCAGCAGCTTTGCAGGGAAAGAGACCCAGTACTTC

J gene: TRBJ2-5
V gene: TRBV7-2
D gene: TRBD2
clone size: .
CDR3 protein: CASSPGTSGLQETQYF
CDR3 DNA: TGTGCCAGCAGCCCCGGGACTAGCGGGCTCCAAGAGACCCAGTACTTC

J gene: TRBJ1-2
V gene: TRBV10-3
D gene: .
clone size: once
CDR3 protein: CAISGGGRDGYTF
CDR3 DNA: TGTGCCATCAGTGGGGGGGGCAGAGATGGCTACACCTTC

J gene: TRBJ1-1
V gene: TRBV6-5
D gene: .
clone size: few
CDR3 protein: CASSYRGRGTEAFF
CDR3 DNA: TGTGCCAGCAGTTACAGGGGCAGGGGAACTGAAGCTTTCTTT

J gene: TRBJ2-7
V gene: TRBV21-1
D gene: .
clone size: .
CDR3 protein: CASSKLAGGYEQYF
CDR3 DNA: TGTGCCAGCAGCAAACTAGCGGGAGGGTACGAGCAGTACTTC

J gene: TRBJ1-2
V gene: TRBV28
D gene: .
clone size: .
CDR3 protein: CASRGQEIYGYTF
CDR3 DNA: TGTGCCAGTCGGGGGCAGGAAATTTATGGCTACACCTTC

J gene: TRBJ2-7
V gene: TRBV2
D gene: TRBD1
clone size: .
CDR3 protein: CASSKTGGINEQYF
CDR3 DNA: TGTGCCAGCAGCAAGACAGGGGGCATCAACGAGCAGTACTTC

J gene: TRBJ1-1
V gene: TRBV6-1
D gene: .
clone size: few
CDR3 protein: CASSGAGTEAFF
CDR3 DNA: TGTGCCAGCAGTGGGGCCGGGACGGAAGCTTTCTTT

J gene: TRBJ2-1
V gene: TRBV9
D gene: TRBD2
clone size: .
CDR3 protein: CASSAKSGGVAYNEQFF
CDR3 DNA: TGTGCCAGCAGCGCTAAATCGGGGGGAGTAGCATACAATGAGCAGTTCTTC

J gene: TRBJ1-1
V gene: TRBV27
D gene: .
clone size: .
CDR3 protein: CASSLQAPSAAEAFF
CDR3 DNA: TGTGCCAGCAGTCTACAGGCCCCCTCTGCGGCTGAAGCTTTCTTT

J gene: TRBJ2-3
V gene: TRBV7-8
D gene: TRBD2
clone size: .
CDR3 protein: CASSLSQIPLAGGPSTDTQYF
CDR3 DNA: TGTGCCAGCAGCTTGTCACAAATCCCTCTAGCGGGAGGGCCTAGCACAGATACGCAGTATTTT

J gene: TRBJ2-5
V gene: TRBV11-1
D gene: TRBD2
clone size: .
CDR3 protein: CASSTSGRDQETQYF
CDR3 DNA: TGTGCCAGCAGCACTAGCGGGAGGGACCAAGAGACCCAGTACTTC

J gene: TRBJ2-3
V gene: TRBV7-3
D gene: TRBD2
clone size: .
CDR3 protein: CASSPQGIAGSHTDTQYF
CDR3 DNA: TGTGCCAGCAGCCCCCAAGGGATAGCGGGGAGCCACACAGATACGCAGTATTTT

J gene: TRBJ1-2
V gene: TRBV21-1
D gene: .
clone size: .
CDR3 protein: CASSPPQGANYGYTF
CDR3 DNA: TGTGCCAGCAGCCCCCCCCAGGGGGCTAACTATGGCTACACCTTC

J gene: TRBJ1-2
V gene: TRBV7-2
D gene: .
clone size: few
CDR3 protein: CASSLRNVGTYGYTF
CDR3 DNA: TGTGCCAGCAGCTTACGCAACGTAGGGACCTATGGCTACACCTTC

J gene: TRBJ1-2
V gene: TRBV4-2
D gene: TRBD1
clone size: few
CDR3 protein: CASSGRDRGASNYGYTF
CDR3 DNA: TGTGCCAGCAGCGGACGGGACAGGGGCGCTTCTAACTATGGCTACACCTTC

J gene: TRBJ2-3
V gene: TRBV7-9
D gene: .
clone size: .
CDR3 protein: CASSRWVDTQYF
CDR3 DNA: TGTGCCAGCAGCCGATGGGTAGATACGCAGTATTTT

J gene: TRBJ1-2
V gene: TRBV7-2
D gene: .
clone size: .
CDR3 protein: CASSLDDGGYTF
CDR3 DNA: TGTGCCAGCAGCTTAGATGACGGAGGCTACACCTTC